Below, 2 T cell receptor beta chains from the same sample are listed, as sequenced in a study of siplizumab effects on memory and regulatory T cells. Data came from immunoSEQ multiplex PCR; TCRdb stores just in-frame clones and leaves some out. Here the sample spans roughly 69,000 clones, 83% being singletons. Sequenced sample: memory CD4+ T cells sorted from blood. All receptors derive from a human donor in good health.

J is TRBJ2-3 and V is TRBV6-6; TRBD2 matches 7 bases. The junction had 12 bases not matched to a gene; V was cut back by 7 bases and J by 2 bases. The CDR3 has 16 residues. From germline, CDR1 is MNHNY and CDR2 SVGAGI (reference sequence). CDR3 loop: CASKTGVRGVTDTQYF. The CDR3 DNA reads as TGTGCCAGCAAAACGGGGGTACGGGGGGTCACAGATACGCAGTATTTT.

J is TRBJ1-2 and V is TRBV6-6, with 9 bases that match TRBD1. The V gene's germline CDR1 is MNHNY and CDR2 SVGAGI (reference sequence). This CDR3 has 15 amino acids. Germline trimming cut 10 bases from V and 8 bases from J; bases unmatched to any gene: 17. As DNA, the CDR3 is TGTGCCACTCAAACAACCAGAGACAGGGGGTACGGCTACACCTTC. It encodes CATQTTRDRGYGYTF.